These 29 T cell receptor beta chains were all obtained from the same sample, sequenced in a study of blood T cell repertoires in COVID-19. The table came from immunoSEQ multiplex PCR; TCRdb's copy has only in-frame clones and leaves some out. In the table there are some 170,000 clones, around 83% of which are singletons. Sequences were obtained from peripheral blood. The receptors here all came from a woman between 55 and 75 years old with acute or convalescent COVID-19.

The chain employs TRBV7-2 and TRBJ1-1; 8 bases are a match to TRBD1. Germline V gives CDR1 SGHTA, CDR2 FQGNSA. Trimming removed 5 bases from V and 5 bases from J; junction bases left unmatched: 7. This CDR3 contains 14 residues. DNA of the CDR3: TGTGCCAGCAGCAAACGGACAGGGATAACTGAAGCTTTCTTT. This gives the protein CASSKRTGITEAFF. Variable domain in full (rest from reference TRBV7-2 and TRBJ1-1): GAGVSQSPSNKVTEKGKDVELRCDPISGHTALYWYRQSLGQGLEFLIYFQGNSAPDKSGLPSDRFSAERTGGSVSTLTIQRTQQEDSAVYLCASSKRTGITEAFFGQGTRLTVV.

The J gene is TRBJ2-1, the V gene TRBV10-3; 14 bases fit TRBD2. Germline values: CDR1 ENHRY, CDR2 SYGVKD. There are 20 residues in the CDR3. J was trimmed by 2 bases and V by 4 bases; bases with no gene match: 13. DNA of the CDR3: TGTGCCATCAGTGTTGGTGATGGACTAGCGGGAGGAGGGGCCTACAATGAGCAGTTCTTC. As protein: CAISVGDGLAGGGAYNEQFF.

This clone was observed once. The V and J genes are TRBV3-1 (or the pseudogene TRBV3-2) and TRBJ1-5; tentatively, D is TRBD1 (5 bases). There are 13 residues in the CDR3. Trimming left V 1 base short and J 6 bases short, with 7 bases between. Germline loops: CDR1 LGHDT, CDR2 YNNKEL (reference sequence). CDR3 sequence: CASSQGRVQPQHF. The CDR3 DNA follows: TGTGCCAGCAGCCAAGGCAGGGTTCAGCCCCAGCATTTT.

The chain recombines TRBV28 with TRBJ1-1; weak D call: TRBD1 (6 bases). V shed 5 bases and J shed 3 bases, with 13 bases lying between them. The CDR3 runs to 14 residues. Germline-derived CDR1 and CDR2 are MDHEN and SYDVKM. The CDR3 sequence is CASSLYSGDTEAFF. For the CDR3, the DNA is TGTGCCAGCAGTCTGTATTCAGGGGACACTGAAGCTTTCTTT.

The V call is TRBV29-1, the J call TRBJ1-3; no clear D. The CDR3 is 13 residues long. The germline gives CDR1 SQVTM, CDR2 ANQGSEA. V lost 3 bases to trimming and J lost 0 bases, with 6 bases between them. CDR3 DNA: TGCAGCGTTGATTCGGGCTCTGGAAACACCATATATTTT. Translating it yields CSVDSGSGNTIYF. The full variable domain, completed using reference TRBV29-1 and TRBJ1-3, is SAVISQKPSRDICQRGTSLTIQCQVDSQVTMMFWYRQQPGQSLTLIATANQGSEATYESGFVIDKFPISRPNLTFSTLTVSNMSPEDSSIYLCSVDSGSGNTIYFGEGSWLTVV.

The V and J genes are TRBV25-1 and TRBJ2-7; possible D gene TRBD2, 5 bases. The CDR3 sequence is 16 residues long. V shed 4 bases and J shed 0 bases, with 16 bases lying between them. Germline loops: CDR1 MGHDK, CDR2 SYGVNS. The CDR3 DNA reads as TGTGCCAGCAGTGGTTTCGGACTTCTCGGCTCCTACGAGCAGTACTTC. It encodes CASSGFGLLGSYEQYF.

The chain joins TRBV5-1 to TRBJ1-6; TRBD1 matches 7 bases. J gave up 7 bases and V 5 bases, and 12 bases lay outside the gene matches. Germline loops: CDR1 SGHRS, CDR2 YFSETQ. The CDR3 is 16 amino acids. This CDR3 is CASSFAPGQRNSPLHF. DNA for the CDR3: TGCGCCAGCAGTTTTGCCCCGGGACAGAGGAATTCACCCCTCCACTTT.

This rearrangement joins TRBV6-2 or TRBV6-3 to TRBJ2-3; 10 nucleotides align to TRBD2. CDR1 is MNHEY and CDR2 is SVGEGT in the germline V gene. Trimming took 5 bases from V and 0 from J; bases not matched to a gene: 8. CDR3 length: 17 residues. CDR3 region: CASSTGLATPSTDTQYF. The CDR3 nucleotides read TGTGCCAGCAGTACGGGACTAGCGACACCCAGCACAGATACGCAGTATTTT.

The sample holds many counts of this clone. This CDR3 is also generated by other DNA sequences in the sample. This chain connects TRBV10-2 to TRBJ2-3; D ambiguous. Trimming shortened V by 0 bases and J by 0 bases, and 7 bases separated the two germline ends. Germline values: CDR1 WSHSY, CDR2 SAAADI. CDR3 length equals 15 residues. In DNA, the CDR3 is TGCGCCAGCAGTGAGTCCCCGACTAGCACAGATACGCAGTATTTT. Protein: CASSESPTSTDTQYF.

The V and J genes are TRBV18 and TRBJ1-5; 8 bases map to TRBD1. V was clipped by 0 bases and J by 6 bases; unmatched bases: 7. The CDR3 consists of 16 residues. Germline lookup yields CDR1 KGHSH and CDR2 LQKENI. CDR3 region: CASSPPGQASSQPQHF. Written as DNA, the CDR3 is TGTGCCAGCTCACCACCGGGACAGGCATCCTCTCAGCCCCAGCATTTT.

V usage is TRBV28 and J usage is TRBJ1-2; D is perhaps TRBD1 (5 bases). Looked up from germline, CDR1 is MDHEN and CDR2 is SYDVKM. With 5 bases removed from V and 5 bases from J, the gap between germline ends came to 15 bases. The CDR3 spans 14 residues. This CDR3 reads CASSPPSGRYGYTF. The CDR3 DNA follows: TGTGCCAGCAGTCCCCCCTCAGGGAGGTATGGCTACACCTTC.

The chain combines TRBV5-1 with TRBJ2-5; D gene uncertain. Per germline, CDR1 SGHRS and CDR2 YFSETQ. V was cut by 4 bases and J by 2 bases, with 9 bases left in between. CDR3 size: 13 residues. The CDR3 region has the DNA TGCGCCAGCAGCCTCCTTTTACAAGAGACCCAGTACTTC. Translation: CASSLLLQETQYF.

This clone was found once. The chain is built from TRBV23-1 and TRBJ2-1; possible D gene TRBD2, 6 bases. TRBV23-1 is known as an ORF, though its function is uncertain. The CDR3 has 17 residues. V lost 0 bases and J 5 bases, leaving 17 bases between the germline ends. The DNA of the CDR3 is TGCGCCAGCAGTCAATCCGTCTTCGCGGGGACGGACAATGAGCAGTTCTTC. It yields the protein CASSQSVFAGTDNEQFF.

The chain combines TRBV5-4 with TRBJ1-2; TRBD1 agrees at 10 bases. Germline V gives CDR1 SGHNT, CDR2 YYREEE (reference sequence). The CDR3 is made up of 13 amino acids. CDR3 nucleotide sequence: TGTGCACAGGGGTGGGACAGGGGCTATGGCTACACCTTC. As protein: CAQGWDRGYGYTF.

The J gene is TRBJ2-1, the V gene TRBV29-1; 11 bases match TRBD2. With V trimmed by 4 bases and J by 10 bases, 9 bases remained unmatched. Germline CDR1 reads SQVTM; CDR2 reads ANQGSEA. CDR3 length: 14 residues. In DNA form, the CDR3 reads TGCAGCGTTGGTATAGCGGGAGGGCCGGGGGAGCAGTTCTTC. Its translation: CSVGIAGGPGEQFF.

This clone was recorded once. V is TRBV10-3 and J is TRBJ1-2; TRBD1 aligns across 8 bases. The CDR3 runs to 14 residues. Germline V lookup: CDR1 ENHRY, CDR2 SYGVKD. Trimming cost V 3 bases and J 6 bases; bases outside gene matches: 6. The CDR3 loop reads CAISDPGGGDGYTF. The CDR3 DNA sequence: TGTGCCATCAGTGACCCAGGGGGCGGCGATGGCTACACCTTC.

This chain uses TRBV3-1 (or the pseudogene TRBV3-2) with TRBJ2-7, with D possibly being TRBD1 (5 bases). Germline V gene data show CDR1 as LGHDT and CDR2 as YNNKEL (reference sequence). This CDR3 has 13 residues. V was clipped by 3 bases and J by 3 bases, with 9 bases between them. This CDR3 reads CASSHGQGYEQYF. The CDR3 region has the DNA TGTGCCAGCAGCCATGGACAAGGCTACGAGCAGTACTTC.

The chain links TRBV20-1 to TRBJ2-1; 7 bases map to TRBD2. This CDR3 spans 14 amino acids. Germline V gene lookup returns CDR1 DFQATT and CDR2 SNEGSKA (reference sequence). Losses at the gene ends were 3 bases for V and 7 bases for J; bases not matched to a gene: 9. This CDR3 is CSASPPGRKNEQFF. For the CDR3, the DNA is TGCAGTGCTAGTCCTCCCGGGAGGAAAAATGAGCAGTTCTTC.

This rearrangement joins TRBV29-1 to TRBJ2-1; a possible D gene is TRBD2 (5 bases). The CDR3 runs 10 residues. CDR1 SQVTM and CDR2 ANQGSEA come from the germline V gene. Trimming pared 7 bases from V and 7 bases from J, leaving 8 bases between. The CDR3 DNA reads TGCAGCGGTAGGGAGAATGAGCAGTTCTTC. It is translated as CSGRENEQFF.

The V gene is TRBV2, the J gene TRBJ1-4, with a possible D match to TRBD1 (5 bases). Germline V gives CDR1 SNHLY, CDR2 FYNNEI. The CDR3 runs to 12 residues. Between the trimmed V and J ends, which lost 7 bases and 5 bases, there was a span of 8 bases. DNA for the CDR3: TGTGCCAGCAAGTCAGGGAATGAAAAACTGTTTTTT. Translating gives CASKSGNEKLFF.

The rearrangement joins TRBV10-3 to TRBJ2-4; 13 bases agree with TRBD2. Germline values: CDR1 ENHRY, CDR2 SYGVKD. The CDR3 extends over 15 amino acids. Trimming at V came to 2 bases and at J to 9 bases, leaving 4 bases not matched to a gene. CDR3 DNA: TGTGCCATCAGTGAGGGACTAGCGGGAGAGGGCATTCAGTACTTC. This encodes CAISEGLAGEGIQYF.

The chain employs TRBV3-1 (or the pseudogene TRBV3-2) and TRBJ1-2, with a weak D call TRBD1 (5 bases). Deletions cut 0 bases from V and 2 bases from J, with 10 bases between. The germline CDR1 and CDR2 sequences are LGHDT and YNNKEL (reference sequence). This CDR3 spans 15 amino acids. The CDR3: CASSQEGASNYGYTF. In DNA, the CDR3 is TGTGCCAGCAGCCAAGAAGGGGCCTCCAACTATGGCTACACCTTC.

This rearrangement joins TRBV10-3 to TRBJ1-5; D possibly corresponds to TRBD1 (6 bases). The CDR3 sequence is 15 residues long. Trimming shortened V by 0 bases and J by 7 bases, and 13 bases separated the two germline ends. The germline gives CDR1 ENHRY, CDR2 SYGVKD. The CDR3: CAISESGGGQQPQHF. CDR3 bases: TGTGCCATCAGTGAGTCCGGCGGGGGGCAGCAGCCCCAGCATTTT.

The rearrangement joins TRBV19 to TRBJ1-2; 7 bases align to TRBD1. The germline CDR1 and CDR2 sequences are LNHDA and SQIVND (reference sequence). CDR3 length: 12 amino acids. With 4 bases clipped from V and 6 bases from J, the junction kept 2 bases outside the gene matches. CDR3 sequence: CASSTDRNGYTF. As DNA, the CDR3 is TGTGCCAGTAGTACGGACAGGAATGGCTACACCTTC.

The J gene is TRBJ2-3, the V gene TRBV6-1; TRBD2 might be the D (5 bases). Trimming took 3 bases from V and 0 from J, leaving 7 bases between them. This CDR3 region has 14 residues. Germline V gives CDR1 MNHNS, CDR2 SASEGT. The CDR3 sequence is CASSDRGSTDTQYF. CDR3 bases: TGTGCCAGCAGTGACCGCGGGAGCACAGATACGCAGTATTTT.

This chain joins TRBV2 and TRBJ2-2; D remains unclear. V dropped 3 bases and J dropped 6 bases, with 11 bases sitting between them. Germline V lookup: CDR1 SNHLY, CDR2 FYNNEI. This CDR3 has 14 amino acids. The CDR3 DNA is TGTGCCAGCAGTGAGAGGAGAATCCCCGGGGAGCTGTTTTTT. Translation: CASSERRIPGELFF.

The V gene is TRBV3-1 (or the pseudogene TRBV3-2), the J gene TRBJ2-1; the match to TRBD2 covers 9 bases. The V gene's germline CDR1 is LGHDT and CDR2 YNNKEL (reference sequence). CDR3 length: 17 residues. Germline trimming cut 3 bases from V and 5 bases from J; bases unmatched to any gene: 11. CDR3 in amino acids: CASSHAPGTSLHNEQFF. The CDR3, as DNA: TGTGCCAGCAGCCATGCTCCCGGGACTAGCTTACACAATGAGCAGTTCTTC.

The V gene is TRBV5-1, the J gene TRBJ2-2; 8 bases align to TRBD2. The CDR3 is made up of 13 amino acids. V was clipped by 4 bases and J by 7 bases; unmatched bases: 3. CDR1 and CDR2 from the germline V gene are SGHRS and YFSETQ. The CDR3 region has the DNA TGCGCCAGCAGCCTCGGGAGGGACGGGGAGCTGTTTTTT. It encodes CASSLGRDGELFF.

The chain recombines TRBV6-4 with TRBJ1-1; D remains unclear. V dropped 4 bases and J dropped 2 bases, with 8 bases sitting between them. The CDR3 is made up of 13 amino acids. From germline, CDR1 is MRHNA and CDR2 SNTAGT. The CDR3 loop reads CASSAQVNTEAFF. The CDR3 DNA follows: TGTGCCAGCAGTGCCCAGGTAAACACTGAAGCTTTCTTT.